The 6 T cell receptor beta chains listed next were all sequenced from one sample in a study of T-cell reconstitution after alpha-beta-depleted transplantation in children. General study findings and limits: The authors attributed T-cell counts and diversity one year after transplant mostly to newly produced T cells.

These receptors' targets are unknown. Library preparation (for TCRbeta) was performed with unique molecular identifiers. TCRdb fed the PCR reads into MiXCR, producing one record per CDR3 protein. The data contain around 270,000 distinct CDR3 sequences, just over 7.5% of them singletons. The sample here was peripheral blood, taken 360 days after TCRalphabeta/CD19-depleted stem cell transplant. These receptors were obtained from a female patient aged 2-10 years who had a stem cell transplant for Fanconi anemia, so the T cells may come from the graft donor.

This clonotype was counted a few times. The chain employs TRBV28 and TRBJ2-7; the match to TRBD1 covers 9 bases. V lost 6 bases, J lost 4 bases, and 7 bases stayed unmatched. The CDR3 sequence is 14 residues long. Germline V gives CDR1 MDHEN, CDR2 SYDVKM. The chain's CDR3 is CASSTGGTVYEQYF. The DNA of the CDR3 is TGTGCCAGCAGCACAGGGGGCACAGTTTACGAGCAGTACTTC.

V is TRBV7-2 and J is TRBJ2-2; TRBD2 matches 8 bases. Unmatched junction bases numbered 18, after V lost 6 bases and J lost 3 bases. Germline CDR1 SGHTA, CDR2 FQGNSA. CDR3 size: 19 residues. The CDR3 reads CASRLRPGGPSRDTGELFF. CDR3 sequence (DNA): TGTGCCAGCAGATTAAGGCCGGGGGGGCCCTCCCGAGACACCGGGGAGCTGTTTTTT.

This clonotype was found many times. The chain is built from TRBV20-1 and TRBJ2-7; D is undetermined. The CDR3 contains 11 residues. From germline, CDR1 is DFQATT and CDR2 SNEGSKA (reference sequence). Trimming pared 3 bases from V and 7 bases from J, leaving 10 bases between. The CDR3 here is CSARGPSEQYF. The CDR3 DNA is TGCAGTGCTAGGGGCCCCTCAGAGCAGTACTTC.

The chain joins TRBV5-5 to TRBJ1-5; no clear D gene. Trimming took 1 base from V and 4 from J, leaving 6 bases between them. This CDR3 has 13 residues. Germline V lookup: CDR1 SGHKS, CDR2 YYEKEE (reference sequence). The CDR3 here is CASSLTDNQPQHF. The CDR3 coding sequence is TGTGCCAGCAGCTTGACAGATAATCAGCCCCAGCATTTT.

This clonotype was recorded a few times. The chain uses TRBV7-6 and TRBJ1-1, with 7 bases aligning to TRBD1. The CDR3 totals 13 residues. In germline, CDR1 is SGHVS, CDR2 FNYEAQ. Trimming cost V 5 bases and J 3 bases; bases outside gene matches: 3. CDR3 amino acids: CASSQGTDTEAFF. Here the CDR3 DNA reads TGTGCCAGCAGCCAAGGGACAGACACTGAAGCTTTCTTT.

This chain uses TRBV7-9 with TRBJ2-5, with 10 bases fitting TRBD2. This CDR3 region has 14 residues. CDR1 and CDR2 (germline): SEHNR, FQNEAQ (reference sequence). J gave up 9 bases and V 3 bases, and 7 bases lay outside the gene matches. CDR3 protein: CASSFPERGGPQYF. CDR3 in DNA: TGTGCCAGCAGCTTCCCCGAGCGGGGGGGCCCCCAGTACTTC.